Listed below are T cell receptor beta chains from one sample, sequenced in a study of identical twins. From the 5' RACE reads, TCRdb called clonotypes with MiXCR, one entry per CDR3 protein. The sample carries about 810,000 distinct CDR3 sequences, about 12% recorded once. The same specimen was also included in a second study, on yellow fever vaccine responses in identical twins.

Specimen: PBMCs. All receptors come from a woman aged 18 to 35 in good health. Both conserved end residues are part of each CDR3. D genes are given only for firm matches. Rows may omit the clone size; those that give it use once, few, many or a size class.

v_call	d_call	j_call	clone_size	cdr3_nt	cdr3_aa
TRBV6-1	.	TRBJ1-6	.	TGTGCCACACACCAGGGGTCATATAATTCACCCCTCCACTTT	CATHQGSYNSPLHF
TRBV12-3/TRBV12-4	.	TRBJ1-3	.	TGTGCCAGCAGTTATAAGGGGGCTGGAAACACCATATATTTT	CASSYKGAGNTIYF
TRBV5-1	.	TRBJ2-1	many	TGCGCCAGCAGACCAGTCCCCTCCTACAATGAGCAGTTCTTC	CASRPVPSYNEQFF
TRBV11-2	.	TRBJ1-6	few	TGTGCCAGCAGTTCCCTTAATTCACCCCTCCACTTT	CASSSLNSPLHF
TRBV5-1	.	TRBJ2-2	.	TGCGCCAGCAGCATGGGTTACACCGGGGAGCTGTTTTTT	CASSMGYTGELFF
TRBV10-3	TRBD2	TRBJ2-1	few	TGTGCCATCAGTGAGATAGCGGGACAAATCAATGAGCAGTTCTTC	CAISEIAGQINEQFF
TRBV4-1	.	TRBJ1-1	.	TGCGCCAGCAGCCAAACTACCATAGGGAACACTGAAGCTTTCTTT	CASSQTTIGNTEAFF
TRBV11-2	TRBD1	TRBJ1-2	once	TGTGCCAGCAGATCCCCCCGGACAGGTCTGGCCGCTGGCTACACCTTC	CASRSPRTGLAAGYTF
TRBV19	.	TRBJ2-7	.	TGTGCCAGTAGTATAGTTGGAGAAAGGACTGTCACGGCCTACGAGCAGTACTTC	CASSIVGERTVTAYEQYF
TRBV5-1	.	TRBJ2-2	.	TGCGCCAGCAGAGACGCAGGGTCTACCGGGGAGCTGTTTTTT	CASRDAGSTGELFF
TRBV5-6	.	TRBJ1-5	many	TGTGCCAGCAGCTTTATGGGAACCTCAGGGGATCAGCCCCAGCATTTT	CASSFMGTSGDQPQHF
TRBV21-1	.	TRBJ2-3	.	TGTGCCAGCAGCTCCCCGGGCCCGGAGAATAATACGCAGTATTTT	CASSSPGPENNTQYF
TRBV28	.	TRBJ1-2	many	TGTGCCAGCAGTTTGGGGGACATCTATGGCTACACCTTC	CASSLGDIYGYTF
TRBV6-1	.	TRBJ1-3	few	TGTGCCAGCAGTCGCAGGATCTCTGGAAACACCATATATTTT	CASSRRISGNTIYF
TRBV12-3/TRBV12-4	.	TRBJ2-3	.	TGTGCCAGCAGTTCCCTGTTATCCGGGGCAGATACGCAGTATTTT	CASSSLLSGADTQYF
TRBV5-5	.	TRBJ2-7	many	TGTGCCAGCAGCTGGGGGACGGATGAGCAGTACTTC	CASSWGTDEQYF
TRBV27	TRBD1	TRBJ2-7	.	TGTGCCAGCAGTCCGGACAGGGTTAGCGACGAGCAGTACTTC	CASSPDRVSDEQYF
TRBV3-1	TRBD1	TRBJ2-6	.	TGTGCCACCTGCCAGACAGGGAGCACCCTTTCTGGGGCCAACGTCCTGACTTTC	CATCQTGSTLSGANVLTF
TRBV11-3	.	TRBJ2-7	few	TGTGCCAGCAGCTTCCCGGGACCTACCTACGAGCAGTACTTC	CASSFPGPTYEQYF
TRBV7-9	.	TRBJ2-2	many	TGTGCCAGCGGGGCTAACACCGGGGAGCTGTTTTTT	CASGANTGELFF
TRBV12-3/TRBV12-4	.	TRBJ1-1	.	TGTGCCAGCAGTTTGTTCGGGTCGGTGAACACTGAAGCTTTCTTT	CASSLFGSVNTEAFF
TRBV12-3/TRBV12-4	.	TRBJ1-5	.	TGTGCCAGCAGGACGACGGGGAATCAGCCCCAGCATTTT	CASRTTGNQPQHF
TRBV4-2	.	TRBJ2-1	.	TGTGCCAGCAGCCAATACGAGTACAATGAGCAGTTCTTC	CASSQYEYNEQFF
TRBV11-2	TRBD2	TRBJ2-7	.	TGTGCCAGCAGCCTCCCGACCACTAGCGGATCCTACGAGCAGTACTTC	CASSLPTTSGSYEQYF
TRBV5-1	.	TRBJ2-5	many	TGCGCCAGCAGCCCGGGAGTGGCTCAAGAGACCCAGTACTTC	CASSPGVAQETQYF
TRBV12-3/TRBV12-4	TRBD2	TRBJ2-3	few	TGTGCCAGCAGTCCTGGCGCACTAGCGGGGACAGATACGCAGTATTTT	CASSPGALAGTDTQYF
TRBV15	.	TRBJ2-3	many	TGTGCCACCAGCAGACTACCGGGACCAAACACAGATACGCAGTATTTT	CATSRLPGPNTDTQYF
TRBV18	TRBD2	TRBJ2-2	few	TGTGCCAGCTCACGGACTAGCGGGAGGATCGAACACCGGGGACAGGAGCTGTTTTTT	CASSRTSGRIEHRGQELFF
TRBV6-5	.	TRBJ2-3	few	TGTGCCAGCAGTTATGGGTTGAGTACCACAGATACGCAGTATTTT	CASSYGLSTTDTQYF
TRBV5-1	.	TRBJ2-1	many	TGCGCCAGCAGCGTCGACTCCCCTTACAATGAGCAGTTCTTC	CASSVDSPYNEQFF
TRBV12-3/TRBV12-4	.	TRBJ2-1	many	TGTGCCAGCAGTTTTCGGACTCTAAAGTACAATGAGCAGTTCTTC	CASSFRTLKYNEQFF
TRBV20-1	.	TRBJ2-2	few	TGCAGTGCCAGCCACAGGGTGAACACCGGGGAGCTGTTTTTT	CSASHRVNTGELFF
TRBV29-1	.	TRBJ2-7	few	TGCAGCGTTGTTCAGGCCTCCTACGAGCAGTACTTC	CSVVQASYEQYF
TRBV15	.	TRBJ2-1	.	TGTGCCACCAGCCCTCGCGGGAGCAGGGGGAACAATGAGCAGTTCTTC	CATSPRGSRGNNEQFF
TRBV29-1	.	TRBJ2-2	many	TGCAGCGGTTCCCAGGGGGGGAACACCGGGGAGCTGTTTTTT	CSGSQGGNTGELFF
TRBV10-3	.	TRBJ2-3	.	TGTGCCATCAGTTTTAACACAGATACGCAGTATTTT	CAISFNTDTQYF
TRBV19	TRBD1	TRBJ1-1	.	TGTGCCAGTAGTACCCCCCCGGACAGGGCGAACACTGAAGCTTTCTTT	CASSTPPDRANTEAFF
TRBV19	.	TRBJ2-2	.	TGTGCCAGTAGTAAGGGAATGAACACCGGGGAGCTGTTTTTT	CASSKGMNTGELFF
TRBV12-3/TRBV12-4	TRBD2	TRBJ2-1	many	TGTGCCAGCAGACTTAGCGGGGGGGACTACAATGAGCAGTTCTTC	CASRLSGGDYNEQFF
TRBV20-1	.	TRBJ2-5	.	TGCAGTGCCCCCCTGTGGGAGACCCAGTACTTC	CSAPLWETQYF
TRBV5-1	.	TRBJ2-1	.	TGCGCCAGCAGCTTCCGTCGGTCAGGGGACAATGAGCAGTTCTTC	CASSFRRSGDNEQFF
TRBV29-1	TRBD2	TRBJ2-3	.	TGCAGCGTTGAAGGGGGGCCGGGGGGGAAAGATACGCAGTATTTT	CSVEGGPGGKDTQYF
TRBV20-1	.	TRBJ2-3	.	TGCAGTCCTTATGGGGGCCCCACAGATACGCAGTATTTT	CSPYGGPTDTQYF
TRBV18	TRBD2	TRBJ2-5	.	TGTGCCAGCTCACCACGAGCGGGAGGGGCCGTCGGGGAGACCCAGTACTTC	CASSPRAGGAVGETQYF
TRBV20-1	.	TRBJ2-1	few	TGCAGTGCTAGAGATCGCAGCACCTTCTACAATGAGCAGTTCTTC	CSARDRSTFYNEQFF
TRBV11-3	.	TRBJ2-7	.	TGTGCCAGCAGCTTTACGGATACCTCCTACGAGCAGTACTTC	CASSFTDTSYEQYF
TRBV12-3/TRBV12-4	TRBD2	TRBJ2-7	.	TGTGCCAGCAACTTAGCGGGAGGGGTGTACGAGCAGTACTTC	CASNLAGGVYEQYF
TRBV21-1	.	TRBJ2-1	.	TGTGCCAGCAGCAGGGGTTGGCACAATGAGCAGTTCTTC	CASSRGWHNEQFF
TRBV7-7	.	TRBJ2-1	few	TGTGCCAGCAGCTTAGAGGGTTCGGCCTACAATGAGCAGTTCTTC	CASSLEGSAYNEQFF
TRBV7-9	TRBD2	TRBJ2-5	many	TGTGCCAGCAGCGTCGGGACTAGCGGGAGTAAGCAAGAGACCCAGTACTTC	CASSVGTSGSKQETQYF
TRBV10-3	.	TRBJ2-1	.	TGTGCCATCAGAGGACCTCCTCGGGACAATGAGCAGTTCTTC	CAIRGPPRDNEQFF
TRBV4-1	TRBD2	TRBJ2-2	many	TGCGCCAGCAGCCAACTAGCGGGGGAGAACACCGGGGAGCTGTTTTTT	CASSQLAGENTGELFF
TRBV7-2	.	TRBJ2-7	.	TGTGCCAGCAGCTATACTCTTACAGGGGAGGCCAATTACGAGCAGTACTTC	CASSYTLTGEANYEQYF
TRBV3-1	.	TRBJ2-2	.	TGTGCCAGCAGCCAAGTGGTTAACACCGGGGAGCTGTTTTTT	CASSQVVNTGELFF
TRBV20-1	TRBD1	TRBJ1-6	few	TGCAGTGCTAGTACGACAGGGGTCTATTCACCCCTCCACTTT	CSASTTGVYSPLHF
TRBV6-5	TRBD2	TRBJ2-2	few	TGTGCCAGCAGTTACGAGACTAGCGCTTTATTCGGGGAGCTGTTTTTT	CASSYETSALFGELFF
TRBV27	.	TRBJ2-7	few	TGTGCCAGCAGGATTCGAGGAGAAATGCTTAGCTCCTACGAGCAGTACTTC	CASRIRGEMLSSYEQYF
TRBV6-5	TRBD2	TRBJ2-3	few	TGTGCCAGCAGTTACTTGCGGGGGGCTGGGGATACGCAGTATTTT	CASSYLRGAGDTQYF